There are a few counts of the clone carrying this T cell receptor (beta chain). Its antigen is undetermined. This CDR3 is 16 amino acids long. The V end lost 2 bases, the J end lost 6 bases, and 17 bases lay between the germline ends. Germline CDR1 and CDR2: MNHEY and SMNVEV (reference sequence). This record comes from a study of T-cell memory formation after mild COVID-19. Findings and caveats of the study: Researchers could not confirm that second-wave clones peaking on day 37 targeted SARS-CoV-2.

TCRdb reprocessed the 5' RACE reads with MiXCR, giving one entry per CDR3 protein. The data show 190,000 or so distinct CDR3 sequences, over 9.5% seen once. The receptor was derived from a man in his late teens or twenties who had mild COVID-19 (a few samples of this study predate the infection). Cell type and time point are not known. Source material: PBMCs or a T cell subset sorted from them (not recorded which). The chain couples TRBV27 to TRBJ1-5, with D tentatively TRBD1 (6 bases). CDR3 nucleotide sequence: TGTGCCAGCAGTTTAGGGGGGGGGGCATTGTTTCAGCCCCAGCATTTT. Its translation: CASSLGGGALFQPQHF.